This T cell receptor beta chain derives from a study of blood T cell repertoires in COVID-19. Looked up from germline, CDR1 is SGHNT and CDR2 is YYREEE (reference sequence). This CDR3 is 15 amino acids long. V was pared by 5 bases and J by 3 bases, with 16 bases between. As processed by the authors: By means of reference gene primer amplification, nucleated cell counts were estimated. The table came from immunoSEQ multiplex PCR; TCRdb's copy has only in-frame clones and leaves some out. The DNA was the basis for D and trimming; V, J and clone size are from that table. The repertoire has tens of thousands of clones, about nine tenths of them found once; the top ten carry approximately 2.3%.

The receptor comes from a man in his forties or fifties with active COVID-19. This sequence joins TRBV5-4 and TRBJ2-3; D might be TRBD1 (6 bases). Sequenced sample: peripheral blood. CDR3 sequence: CASRLSGGLTDTQYF. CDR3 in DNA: TGTGCCAGCAGGCTTAGTGGGGGCCTGACAGATACGCAGTATTTT.